The source of this TCR beta chain is a study of shared clonotypes between healthy human individuals. V was clipped by 4 bases and J by 4 bases, with 19 bases between them. The CDR3 is 16 amino acids. The V gene's germline CDR1 is KGHSH and CDR2 LQKENI. TCRdb's table, derived via immunoSEQ multiplex PCR, lists solely in-frame clones and lacks some. Among some 2,000,000 clones, 85% to 95% were seen once, and the ten largest hold 0.13%. This chain connects TRBV18 to TRBJ1-2, with D unclear. The specimen was naive CD4+ T cells sorted from blood. Indicated subset: CD45RA+ positively selected. The clonotype comes from a man aged 18-30 years in good health. The chain's CDR3 is CASSQIPGETSYGYTF. Written as DNA, the CDR3 is TGTGCCAGCTCACAAATCCCCGGGGAAACCTCCTATGGCTACACCTTC.